This T cell receptor (beta chain) was found in a study of blood T cell repertoires in COVID-19. At the level of the study: Specimens from acute and convalescent COVID-19 originated in the United States, Italy and Spain. PBMCs, B-cell-depleted T cells, or T cells provided the cDNA or gDNA that made up the material.

This clone was seen only a few times. Some clones are missing from TCRdb's copy, which holds only in-frame ones; the method was immunoSEQ multiplex PCR. The sample comprises fewer than 150,000 clones, roughly four fifths of which are singletons, and under 3% rests with the top ten. CDR1 and CDR2 (germline): SGHTA, FQGTGA. V gave up 2 bases and J gave up 4 bases, with 10 bases separating them. The CDR3 is 14 residues long. Sequencing was performed on peripheral blood. The sequence derives from a man aged 50-60 years with acute or convalescent COVID-19. The rearrangement links TRBV7-3 to TRBJ2-3, with TRBD1 as a possible D gene (5 bases). This CDR3 reads CASSLGGAADTQYF. In DNA, the CDR3 is TGTGCCAGCAGCTTAGGTGGGGCCGCAGATACGCAGTATTTT. Full variable domain (rest looked up from reference TRBV7-3 and TRBJ2-3): GAGVSQTPSNKVTEKGKYVELRCDPISGHTALYWYRQSLGQGPEFLIYFQGTGAADDSGLPNDRFFAVRPEGSVSTLKIQRTERGDSAVYLCASSLGGAADTQYFGPGTRLTVL.